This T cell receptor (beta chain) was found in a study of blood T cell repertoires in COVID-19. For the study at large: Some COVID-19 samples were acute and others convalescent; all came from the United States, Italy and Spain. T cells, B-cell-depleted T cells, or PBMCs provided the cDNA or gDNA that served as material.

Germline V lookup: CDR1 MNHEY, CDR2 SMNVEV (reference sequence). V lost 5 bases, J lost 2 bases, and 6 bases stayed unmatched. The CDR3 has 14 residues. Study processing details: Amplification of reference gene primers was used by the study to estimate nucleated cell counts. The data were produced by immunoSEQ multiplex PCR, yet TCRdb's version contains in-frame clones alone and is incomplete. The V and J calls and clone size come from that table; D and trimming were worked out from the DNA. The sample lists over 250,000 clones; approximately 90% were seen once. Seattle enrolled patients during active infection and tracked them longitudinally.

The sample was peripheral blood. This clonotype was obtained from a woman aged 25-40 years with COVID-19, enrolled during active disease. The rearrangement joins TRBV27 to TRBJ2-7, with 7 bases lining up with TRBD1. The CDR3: CASSDTGVAYEQYF. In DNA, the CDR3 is TGTGCCAGCAGTGATACAGGGGTGGCCTACGAGCAGTACTTC.